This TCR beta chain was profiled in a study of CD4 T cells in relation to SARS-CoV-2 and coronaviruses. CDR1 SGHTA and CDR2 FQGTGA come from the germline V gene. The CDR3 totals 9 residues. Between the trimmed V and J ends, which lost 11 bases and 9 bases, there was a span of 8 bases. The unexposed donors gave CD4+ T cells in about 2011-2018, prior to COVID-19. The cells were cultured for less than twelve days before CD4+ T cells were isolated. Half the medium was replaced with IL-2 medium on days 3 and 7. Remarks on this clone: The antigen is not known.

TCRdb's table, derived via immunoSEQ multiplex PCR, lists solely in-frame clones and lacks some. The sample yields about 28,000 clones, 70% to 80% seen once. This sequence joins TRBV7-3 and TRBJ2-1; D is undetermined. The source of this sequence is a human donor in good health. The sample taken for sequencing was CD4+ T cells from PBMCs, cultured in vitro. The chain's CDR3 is CAGVAEQFF. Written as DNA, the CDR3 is TGTGCCGGAGTTGCTGAGCAGTTCTTC.